These 3 T cell receptor beta chains were sequenced from one sample in a study of molecular identifiers for immune sequencing clone quantification. TCRdb used MiXCR to reprocess the PCR reads, holding one entry per CDR3 protein. The data show over 550,000 distinct CDR3 sequences, with 25% seen just once and roughly 0.83% held by the top ten. The sequenced sample consisted of naive CD8+ T cells from blood, with Jurkat cell RNA spiked in. Stated subset: FACS-sorted CD8+CD4-CCR7+CD45RA+ naive T cells. The receptors were gathered from a human donor in good health. Some libraries in this study had Jurkat cell RNA spiked in.

This clonotype was seen ten or more times. This chain links TRBV20-1 with TRBJ2-3; no reliable D call. V shed 8 bases and J shed 2 bases, with 14 bases lying between them. The CDR3 runs 13 residues. The germline CDR1 and CDR2 sequences are DFQATT and SNEGSKA (reference sequence). CDR3 sequence: CSLLDPSTDTQYF. In nucleotides, the CDR3 is TGCAGTCTCCTAGATCCCTCCACAGATACGCAGTATTTT.

As for this clonotype: A junction boundary mismatches the germline segment, possibly from a read error. This chain joins TRBV15 and TRBJ1-6; 7 nucleotides align to TRBD1. CDR1 and CDR2 (germline): LNHNV, YYDKDF (reference sequence). The CDR3 is made up of 14 amino acids. CDR3: CASSRDQGEGALHF. The CDR3 region has the DNA TGTGCCTCCAGCAGAGACCAGGGGGAAGGGGCCCTCCACTTT.

This clonotype appeared many times. This chain connects TRBV30 to TRBJ2-3; D remains ambiguous. Trimming stripped 7 bases from V and 0 bases from J, with 11 bases between. The CDR3 is 13 amino acids. The germline gives CDR1 GTSNPN, CDR2 SVGIG (reference sequence). CDR3 sequence (DNA): TGTGCCTCCGACTCGCCTAGCACAGATACGCAGTATTTT. This encodes CASDSPSTDTQYF.